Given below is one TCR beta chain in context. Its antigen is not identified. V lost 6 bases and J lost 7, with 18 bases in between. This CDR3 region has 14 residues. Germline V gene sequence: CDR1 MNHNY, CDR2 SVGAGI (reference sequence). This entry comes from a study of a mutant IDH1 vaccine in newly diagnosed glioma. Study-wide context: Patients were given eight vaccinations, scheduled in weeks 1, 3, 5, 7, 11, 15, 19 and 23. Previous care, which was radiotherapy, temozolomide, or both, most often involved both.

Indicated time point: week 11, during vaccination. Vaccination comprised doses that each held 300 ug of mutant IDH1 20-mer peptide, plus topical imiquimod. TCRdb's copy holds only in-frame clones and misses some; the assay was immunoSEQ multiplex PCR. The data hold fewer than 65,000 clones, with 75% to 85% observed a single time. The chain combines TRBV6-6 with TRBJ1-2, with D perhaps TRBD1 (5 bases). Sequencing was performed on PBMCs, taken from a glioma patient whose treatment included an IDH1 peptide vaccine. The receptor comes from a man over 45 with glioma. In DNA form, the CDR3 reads TGTGCCAGCAGATTTACGCTTTCGGGGCCTGGCTACACCTTC. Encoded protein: CASRFTLSGPGYTF.